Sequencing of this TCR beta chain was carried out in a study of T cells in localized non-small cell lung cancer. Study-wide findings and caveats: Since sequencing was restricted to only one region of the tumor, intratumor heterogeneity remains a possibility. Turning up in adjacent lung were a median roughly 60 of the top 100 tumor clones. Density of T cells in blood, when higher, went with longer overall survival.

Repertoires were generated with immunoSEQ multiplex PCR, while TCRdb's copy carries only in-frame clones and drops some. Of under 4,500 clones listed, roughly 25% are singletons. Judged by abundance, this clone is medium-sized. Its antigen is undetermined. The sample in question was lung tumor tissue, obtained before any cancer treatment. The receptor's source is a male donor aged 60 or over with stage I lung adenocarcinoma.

Here the CDR3 reads CASSPGEDTEAFF. As DNA, the CDR3 is TGTGCCAGCTCTCCCGGTGAGGACACTGAAGCTTTCTTT. The chain joins TRBV18 to TRBJ1-1, with D unclear. The CDR3 is 13 residues long. V lost 6 bases and J 3 bases, leaving 11 bases between the germline ends. CDR1 and CDR2 from the germline V gene are KGHSH and LQKENI.